The 26 T cell receptor beta chains in this list originate from one sample, sequenced in a study of technical replicates of blood from a few donors (dated by TCRdb to 2015 to 2018). To prepare the library, the immunoSEQ multiplex PCR assay was applied. TCRdb took this table from immuneACCESS and kept in-frame rearrangements with V and J called. Such tables lack part of the clones; where checked against another copy, unresolved V genes explain under half of the gap, and the rest is unexplained. The sample table records some 81,000 clones; more than 85% of these occur just once. 0.25% of the sample goes to the ten largest clones. The sample consisted of T cells isolated from PBMCs. Receptors were obtained from a human donor in good health.

This clone was counted a single time. V and J are TRBV5-1 and TRBJ2-2, with 9 nucleotides matching TRBD1. Looked up from germline, CDR1 is SGHRS and CDR2 is YFSETQ. The J segment lost 6 bases and the V segment lost 0 bases, leaving 6 bases of the junction unmatched. The CDR3 is 16 amino acids. The DNA of the CDR3 is TGCGCCAGCAGCTTGGCTAGGACAGGGGAACCCGGGGAGCTGTTTTTT. As protein: CASSLARTGEPGELFF.

The CDR3 DNA sequence: TGTGCCAGCAGCTTATCGGGGGGGACTGAAGCTTTCTTT. Amino acids: CASSLSGGTEAFF. The rearrangement joins TRBV7-9 to TRBJ1-1; D is possibly TRBD1 (5 bases). The V and J ends lost 2 bases and 5 bases respectively, with 9 bases between them. There are 13 residues in the CDR3. CDR1 SEHNR and CDR2 FQNEAQ come from the germline V gene (reference sequence). Using reference TRBV7-9 and TRBJ1-1 for the parts outside the CDR3, the full variable domain is DTGVSQNPRHKITKRGQNVTFRCDPISEHNRLYWYRQTLGQGPEFLTYFQNEAQLEKSRLLSDRFSAERPKGSFSTLEIQRTEQGDSAMYLCASSLSGGTEAFFGQGTRLTVV.

The chain uses TRBV5-4 and TRBJ1-2, with D maybe TRBD1 (6 bases). The CDR3 totals 15 residues. Trimming left V 4 bases short and J 1 base short, with 14 bases between. Germline loops: CDR1 SGHNT, CDR2 YYREEE (reference sequence). The CDR3 nucleotides read TGTGCCAGCAGCCCGTCCGGGACAAGTAACTATGGCTACACCTTC. This translates into CASSPSGTSNYGYTF. Using reference TRBV5-4 and TRBJ1-2 for the parts outside the CDR3, the full variable domain is ETGVTQSPTHLIKTRGQQVTLRCSSQSGHNTVSWYQQALGQGPQFIFQYYREEENGRGNFPPRFSGLQFPNYSSELNVNALELDDSALYLCASSPSGTSNYGYTFGSGTRLTVV.

The sample holds one count of this clone. V usage is TRBV19 and J usage is TRBJ1-5; TRBD1 agrees at 11 bases. The CDR3 totals 16 residues. V shed 10 bases and J 0 bases; nucleotides not matched to a gene: 8. Germline V gene data show CDR1 as LNHDA and CDR2 as SQIVND (reference sequence). CDR3 region: CATLDRGLDSNQPQHF. CDR3 nucleotides: TGTGCCACATTGGACAGGGGGCTTGATAGCAATCAGCCCCAGCATTTT.

The CDR3 spells CASSEDVLPGGQPQHF. The CDR3 nucleotides read TGTGCCAGCAGTGAAGATGTGCTGCCGGGAGGTCAGCCCCAGCATTTT. The chain couples TRBV2 to TRBJ1-5; no reliable D call. CDR3 size: 16 residues. CDR1 and CDR2 (germline): SNHLY, FYNNEI. V lost 1 base and J 6 bases, leaving 16 bases between the germline ends.

The chain carries TRBV19 and TRBJ1-5; a weak D match, TRBD1 (6 bases). V lost 7 bases, J lost 4 bases, and 20 bases lay in between. Germline loops: CDR1 LNHDA, CDR2 SQIVND (reference sequence). The CDR3 consists of 16 residues. Here the CDR3 reads CASTPWRTDFNQPQHF. The DNA for the CDR3 is TGTGCCAGTACCCCCTGGCGGACAGACTTTAATCAGCCCCAGCATTTT.

The chain combines TRBV10-3 with TRBJ2-1; D ambiguous. This CDR3 has 18 residues. Germline V CDR1 and CDR2: ENHRY, SYGVKD. Deletions cut 3 bases from V and 2 bases from J, with 20 bases between. The CDR3 here is CAISDWSSSASTYNEQFF. The CDR3 DNA follows: TGTGCCATCAGTGATTGGTCTTCCAGCGCGTCAACCTACAATGAGCAGTTCTTC.

This clone has a handful of counts. This chain joins TRBV4-1 and TRBJ1-1; weak D call: TRBD1 (6 bases). Per germline, CDR1 MGHRA and CDR2 YSYEKL. Trimming took 6 bases from V and 4 from J, leaving 12 bases between them. This CDR3 contains 13 residues. This CDR3 is CASSLRGITEAFF. DNA for the CDR3: TGCGCCAGCAGTCTCAGGGGTATCACTGAAGCTTTCTTT.

The rearrangement joins TRBV30 to TRBJ2-5; D perhaps matches TRBD1 (7 bases). Germline values: CDR1 GTSNPN, CDR2 SVGIG (reference sequence). The ends were cut back, 2 bases at V and 3 bases at J, with 10 bases in the middle. This CDR3 is built from 13 residues. CDR3: CAWSQGGEETQYF. Written as DNA, the CDR3 is TGTGCCTGGAGTCAGGGGGGAGAAGAGACCCAGTACTTC.

The genes are TRBV4-1 and TRBJ2-1, with TRBD2 matching 7 bases. The J segment lost 8 bases and the V segment lost 2 bases, leaving 15 bases of the junction unmatched. CDR3 length equals 17 residues. Germline lookup yields CDR1 MGHRA and CDR2 YSYEKL. This CDR3 is CASSQKRSGLVIDEQFF. In nucleotides, the CDR3 is TGCGCCAGCAGCCAAAAGAGGTCCGGACTAGTTATCGATGAGCAGTTCTTC.

This clone appeared once. The rearrangement links TRBV6-5 to TRBJ2-2; 8 bases agree with TRBD2. The germline V gene encodes CDR1 MNHEY and CDR2 SVGAGI. The CDR3 totals 16 residues. The V and J ends lost 2 bases and 3 bases, in that order; junction bases with no gene match: 5. The CDR3, as DNA: TGTGCCAGCAGTTACAGACGGGGGGGCTACACCGGGGAGCTGTTTTTT. Translating it yields CASSYRRGGYTGELFF.

The chain joins TRBV7-8 to TRBJ2-7; D ambiguous. Trimming stripped 3 bases from V and 3 bases from J, with 15 bases between. Germline CDR1 reads SGHVS; CDR2 reads FQNEAQ. There are 15 residues in the CDR3. CDR3 residues: CASSFIESVSYEQYF. The CDR3 DNA is TGTGCCAGCAGCTTCATAGAATCGGTGAGCTACGAGCAGTACTTC. Based on the CDR3 plus reference TRBV7-8 and TRBJ2-7, the full variable domain is GAGVSQSPRYKVAKRGQDVALRCDPISGHVSLFWYQQALGQGPEFLTYFQNEAQLDKSGLPSDRFFAERPEGSVSTLKIQRTQQEDSAVYLCASSFIESVSYEQYFGPGTRLTVT.

This rearrangement joins TRBV4-1 to TRBJ2-1, with a possible D match to TRBD1 (6 bases). Germline CDR1 MGHRA, CDR2 YSYEKL. With 4 bases removed from V and 7 bases from J, the gap between germline ends came to 17 bases. The CDR3 spans 15 residues. CDR3 nucleotide sequence: TGCGCCAGCAGCCGAGTTACAGGGTTGAGGAATGAGCAGTTCTTC. Translated, it gives CASSRVTGLRNEQFF.

V usage is TRBV2 and J usage is TRBJ2-4, with unresolved D. Germline V gene sequence: CDR1 SNHLY, CDR2 FYNNEI. The CDR3 sequence is 15 residues long. Deletions cut 3 bases from V and 0 bases from J, with 9 bases between. CDR3 sequence: CASSEYPGAKNIQYF. DNA of the CDR3: TGTGCCAGCAGTGAGTACCCAGGAGCCAAAAACATTCAGTACTTC.

This chain uses TRBV6-5 with TRBJ2-1, with no clear D. CDR3 length: 13 residues. Germline V CDR1 and CDR2: MNHEY, SVGAGI. V dropped 10 bases and J dropped 5 bases, with 15 bases sitting between them. This CDR3 is CATLVPTHNEQFF. The CDR3 DNA reads TGTGCCACTCTAGTCCCAACTCACAATGAGCAGTTCTTC.

V gene TRBV29-1 combines with J gene TRBJ2-5; 9 bases are a match to TRBD1. The CDR3 loop spans 13 amino acids. Germline V CDR1 and CDR2: SQVTM, ANQGSEA. Trimming cost V 7 bases and J 3 bases; bases outside gene matches: 6. The CDR3 region is CSGLQGAEETQYF. In DNA, the CDR3 is TGCAGCGGCCTACAGGGGGCTGAAGAGACCCAGTACTTC.

The rearrangement links TRBV11-3 to TRBJ1-2; TRBD1 matches at 7 bases. The ends lost 5 bases at V and 7 bases at J; junction bases unmatched: 10. This CDR3 contains 14 residues. Germline V gene lookup returns CDR1 SGHNT and CDR2 YENEEA. CDR3 in DNA: TGTGCCAGCAGCCTACAGGGGAGAAGTGTTGGCTACACCTTC. The encoded protein is CASSLQGRSVGYTF.

The chain combines TRBV27 with TRBJ2-3; TRBD1 is a possible D gene (6 bases). The CDR3 has 16 residues. CDR1 is MNHEY, CDR2 SMNVEV, per germline (reference sequence). Between the trimmed V and J ends, which lost 8 bases and 3 bases, there was a span of 21 bases. CDR3 sequence (DNA): TGTGCCAGCGGCCCCACGGGCTTCCAGGGGACAGATACGCAGTATTTT. Its translation is CASGPTGFQGTDTQYF.

The CDR3 DNA follows: TGTGCCAGCAGGTTGCCAGGGACAGCCTACGAGCAGTACTTC. This gives the protein CASRLPGTAYEQYF. J is TRBJ2-7 and V is TRBV28; 7 positions match TRBD1. CDR1 MDHEN and CDR2 SYDVKM come from the germline V gene. The CDR3 is 14 residues long. J lost 2 bases, V lost 6 bases, and 7 bases had no gene match. The full variable domain, rest sourced from reference TRBV28 and TRBJ2-7, is DVKVTQSSRYLVKRTGEKVFLECVQDMDHENMFWYRQDPGLGLRLIYFSYDVKMKEKGDIPEGYSVSREKKERFSLILESASTNQTSMYLCASRLPGTAYEQYFGPGTRLTVT.

The chain employs TRBV6-5 and TRBJ2-7, with TRBD1 identical over 7 bases. Germline V gene lookup returns CDR1 MNHEY and CDR2 SVGAGI. CDR3 length equals 14 residues. The V gene end was trimmed by 6 bases and the J gene end by 5 bases; junction bases not matched to a gene: 10. The CDR3 coding sequence is TGTGCCAGCAGGACCGGACAGGTGTCCCACGAGCAGTACTTC. Translation gives CASRTGQVSHEQYF.

The genes are TRBV15 and TRBJ1-2; a weak D match, TRBD1 (6 bases). Deletions cut 0 bases from V and 6 bases from J, with 23 bases between. Germline CDR1 is LNHNV and CDR2 is YYDKDF (reference sequence). The CDR3 is 18 residues long. The CDR3 DNA reads as TGTGCCACCAGCAGAGATTCGGGTCGGGGCAGGGGTCAAAATGGCTACACCTTC. It codes for CATSRDSGRGRGQNGYTF. Combining the CDR3 with reference TRBV15 and TRBJ1-2 gives the whole variable domain DAMVIQNPRYQVTQFGKPVTLSCSQTLNHNVMYWYQQKSSQAPKLLFHYYDKDFNNEADTPDNFQSRRPNTSFCFLDIRSPGLGDTAMYLCATSRDSGRGRGQNGYTFGSGTRLTVV.

This chain connects TRBV6-1 to TRBJ1-4, with a tentative D call TRBD1 (6 bases). The V gene's germline CDR1 is MNHNS and CDR2 SASEGT. The CDR3 sequence is 14 residues long. Trimming pared 3 bases from V and 5 bases from J, leaving 10 bases between. This chain's CDR3 is CASSEGGGNEKLFF. The DNA for the CDR3 is TGTGCCAGCAGTGAGGGAGGGGGAAATGAAAAACTGTTTTTT.

For this clone: The identical CDR3 is also encoded by other nucleotide sequences in the sample. The rearrangement links TRBV29-1 to TRBJ1-5; 10 bases line up with TRBD1. The CDR3 is 13 residues long. From germline, CDR1 is SQVTM and CDR2 ANQGSEA. With V trimmed by 4 bases and J by 7 bases, 4 bases remained unmatched. CDR3 loop: CSVGGTGDQPQHF. The CDR3 coding sequence is TGCAGCGTTGGGGGGACAGGGGACCAGCCCCAGCATTTT. The whole variable domain, remainder taken from reference TRBV29-1 and TRBJ1-5, is SAVISQKPSRDICQRGTSLTIQCQVDSQVTMMFWYRQQPGQSLTLIATANQGSEATYESGFVIDKFPISRPNLTFSTLTVSNMSPEDSSIYLCSVGGTGDQPQHFGDGTRLSIL.

The chain combines TRBV27 with TRBJ2-3, with TRBD2 matching over 8 bases. Germline-derived CDR1 and CDR2 are MNHEY and SMNVEV (reference sequence). J gave up 7 bases and V 5 bases, and 8 bases lay outside the gene matches. This CDR3 comprises 14 residues. The CDR3 region has the DNA TGTGCCAGCAGTCCTCGGACTAGCAGGCATACGCAGTATTTT. Encoded protein: CASSPRTSRHTQYF.

The J gene is TRBJ1-5, the V gene TRBV7-9, with 11 bases fitting TRBD1. CDR3 size: 15 residues. The ends lost 4 bases at V and 7 bases at J; junction bases unmatched: 6. The germline V gene encodes CDR1 SEHNR and CDR2 FQNEAQ (reference sequence). CDR3 region: CASSSGQGVRQPQHF. The CDR3 region has the DNA TGTGCCAGCAGCTCGGGACAGGGGGTACGACAGCCCCAGCATTTT.

This clone showed up just a few times. The chain employs TRBV5-4 and TRBJ1-1; weak D call: TRBD1 (5 bases). The germline V gene encodes CDR1 SGHNT and CDR2 YYREEE (reference sequence). This CDR3 is 14 amino acids long. Trimming pared 2 bases from V and 6 bases from J, leaving 14 bases between. CDR3 loop: CASSLDAGRPEAFF. The CDR3 DNA reads TGTGCCAGCAGCTTAGACGCAGGGAGGCCTGAAGCTTTCTTT. The full variable domain, with the rest looked up from reference TRBV5-4 and TRBJ1-1, is ETGVTQSPTHLIKTRGQQVTLRCSSQSGHNTVSWYQQALGQGPQFIFQYYREEENGRGNFPPRFSGLQFPNYSSELNVNALELDDSALYLCASSLDAGRPEAFFGQGTRLTVV.